Listed below are T cell receptor beta chains from one sample, sequenced in a study of regulatory T cells in long-lasting Graves disease. TCRdb used MiXCR to reprocess the multiplex PCR reads, holding one entry per CDR3 protein. The sample lists about 400,000 distinct CDR3 sequences, under 25% seen once, with around 21% in the top ten. The sample here was peripheral blood mononuclear cells (PBMCs), taken when the disease was refractory, from a patient treated with antithyroid drugs. These receptors were taken from a female donor with Graves disease. Both conserved end residues are part of each CDR3. Each record gives: V gene, D gene, CDR3 length, J gene, clone size, CDR3 protein, CDR3 DNA. The D gene is left open where the match is weak. Clone sizes are given selectively: once, few, many, or a class where the clone is expanded.

v_call: TRBV29-1; d_call: .; cdr3_length: 12; j_call: TRBJ1-2; clone_size: few; cdr3_aa: CSVLTGVHGYTF; cdr3_nt: TGCAGCGTCCTGACCGGGGTCCATGGCTACACCTTC
v_call: TRBV19; d_call: TRBD1; cdr3_length: 14; j_call: TRBJ2-3; clone_size: .; cdr3_aa: CASSNRGRVDTQYF; cdr3_nt: TGTGCCAGTAGTAACAGGGGAAGAGTAGATACGCAGTATTTT
v_call: TRBV28; d_call: .; cdr3_length: 14; j_call: TRBJ1-5; clone_size: many; cdr3_aa: CASGPGYSNQPQHF; cdr3_nt: TGTGCCAGCGGTCCAGGGTACAGCAATCAGCCCCAGCATTTT
v_call: TRBV5-1; d_call: .; cdr3_length: 16; j_call: TRBJ2-6; clone_size: .; cdr3_aa: CASSLGERPGANVLTF; cdr3_nt: TGCGCCAGCAGCTTGGGGGAAAGACCTGGGGCCAACGTCCTGACTTTC
v_call: TRBV15; d_call: .; cdr3_length: 14; j_call: TRBJ2-2; clone_size: .; cdr3_aa: CATSRDQATGELFF; cdr3_nt: TGTGCCACCAGCAGAGATCAGGCCACCGGGGAGCTGTTTTTT
v_call: TRBV4-3; d_call: .; cdr3_length: 17; j_call: TRBJ2-7; clone_size: .; cdr3_aa: CASSPTIFLETAYEQYF; cdr3_nt: TGCGCCAGCAGCCCCACCATATTCCTGGAAACCGCCTACGAGCAGTACTTC
v_call: TRBV28; d_call: .; cdr3_length: 14; j_call: TRBJ2-7; clone_size: many; cdr3_aa: CASSFSGMVYEQYF; cdr3_nt: TGTGCCAGCAGTTTTTCAGGGATGGTCTACGAGCAGTACTTC
v_call: TRBV10-2; d_call: .; cdr3_length: 13; j_call: TRBJ1-1; clone_size: .; cdr3_aa: CATVMGGGTEAFF; cdr3_nt: TGCGCCACCGTAATGGGGGGTGGGACTGAAGCTTTCTTT
v_call: TRBV5-6; d_call: TRBD1; cdr3_length: 16; j_call: TRBJ2-2; clone_size: few; cdr3_aa: CASSLVDRGNTGELFF; cdr3_nt: TGTGCCAGCAGCTTGGTCGACAGGGGAAACACCGGGGAGCTGTTTTTT
v_call: TRBV20-1; d_call: TRBD2; cdr3_length: 15; j_call: TRBJ2-4; clone_size: .; cdr3_aa: CSARIQREGKNIQYF; cdr3_nt: TGCAGTGCTAGAATCCAGCGGGAGGGAAAAAACATTCAGTACTTC
v_call: TRBV7-2; d_call: .; cdr3_length: 14; j_call: TRBJ2-7; clone_size: .; cdr3_aa: CASSLSGLGYEQYF; cdr3_nt: TGTGCCAGCAGCTTATCAGGGTTGGGCTACGAGCAGTACTTC
v_call: TRBV7-2; d_call: .; cdr3_length: 14; j_call: TRBJ1-1; clone_size: few; cdr3_aa: CASSLAKRNTEAFF; cdr3_nt: TGTGCCAGCAGCCTAGCCAAGAGGAACACTGAAGCTTTCTTT
v_call: TRBV11-2; d_call: .; cdr3_length: 15; j_call: TRBJ2-1; clone_size: many; cdr3_aa: CASSLDSSENNEQFF; cdr3_nt: TGTGCCAGCAGCTTAGATTCTAGCGAAAACAATGAGCAGTTCTTC
v_call: TRBV10-3; d_call: .; cdr3_length: 12; j_call: TRBJ2-5; clone_size: many; cdr3_aa: CAIGVGQETQYF; cdr3_nt: TGTGCCATAGGTGTAGGACAAGAGACCCAGTACTTC
v_call: TRBV7-9; d_call: .; cdr3_length: 16; j_call: TRBJ2-2; clone_size: few; cdr3_aa: CASSLVVIQGTGELFF; cdr3_nt: TGTGCCAGCAGCTTAGTCGTTATACAGGGAACCGGGGAGCTGTTTTTT
v_call: TRBV28; d_call: TRBD1; cdr3_length: 14; j_call: TRBJ1-4; clone_size: many; cdr3_aa: CASRAGGDGEKLFF; cdr3_nt: TGTGCCAGCAGGGCAGGGGGCGATGGTGAAAAACTGTTTTTT
v_call: TRBV27; d_call: .; cdr3_length: 13; j_call: TRBJ2-4; clone_size: few; cdr3_aa: CASSGMRDTGLNF; cdr3_nt: TGTGCCAGCAGTGGTATGCGGGACACCGGACTGAACTTC